What follows are 20 T cell receptor beta chains derived from one specimen sequenced in a study of identical twins. Via MiXCR, TCRdb re-called the 5' RACE reads, giving one row per CDR3 protein. The sample lists nearly 650,000 distinct CDR3 sequences; roughly 7.1% were seen once. Another study also made use of these data, one on yellow fever vaccine responses in identical twins.

Material for sequencing was PBMCs. The receptors shown here come from a woman between 18 and 30 years old in good health.

This clonotype was seen at least ten times. The CDR3 DNA reads as TGTGCCAGCAGTTTACTGCTTGGAACTGAAGCTTTCTTT. Translating gives CASSLLLGTEAFF. V and J are TRBV12-3 or TRBV12-4 and TRBJ1-1, with D unclear. V was pared by 2 bases and J by 5 bases, with 9 bases between. CDR3 length: 13 residues.

This sequence joins TRBV3-1 and TRBJ2-1; 7 bases are a match to TRBD2. The CDR3 length is 15 residues. J was trimmed by 1 base and V by 1 base; bases with no gene match: 1. Per the germline V gene, CDR1 is LGHDT and CDR2 is YNNKEL (reference sequence). Written as DNA, the CDR3 is TGTGCCAGCAGCCAAGGGACTAGATCCTACAATGAGCAGTTCTTC. It specifies CASSQGTRSYNEQFF.

This clonotype was detected a few times. V is TRBV5-6 and J is TRBJ2-3; D is unclear. This CDR3 contains 14 residues. Germline V CDR1 and CDR2: SGHDT, YYEEEE. Trimming pared 3 bases from V and 2 bases from J, leaving 10 bases between. CDR3 in amino acids: CASSSSENTDTQYF. CDR3 in DNA: TGTGCCAGCAGCTCGTCGGAAAACACAGATACGCAGTATTTT.

This clonotype was detected ten times or more. The chain joins TRBV20-1 to TRBJ2-1; no clear D. Germline V gives CDR1 DFQATT, CDR2 SNEGSKA (reference sequence). V was trimmed by 5 bases and J by 0 bases, leaving 8 bases between them. The CDR3 contains 13 residues. The CDR3 loop is CSAESSSYNEQFF. The DNA for the CDR3 is TGCAGTGCTGAGAGCAGCTCCTACAATGAGCAGTTCTTC.

V usage is TRBV28 and J usage is TRBJ1-6, with no clear D. V was shortened by 3 bases and J by 0 bases, with 6 bases between the two germline ends. CDR1 is MDHEN, CDR2 SYDVKM, per germline. The CDR3 sequence is 15 residues long. CDR3 nucleotide sequence: TGTGCCAGCAGTTTTGCCAGCTCCTATAATTCACCCCTCCACTTT. Protein: CASSFASSYNSPLHF.

The rearrangement links TRBV28 to TRBJ2-3; perhaps TRBD2 as D (6 bases). Trimming stripped 6 bases from V and 0 bases from J, with 19 bases between. From germline, CDR1 is MDHEN and CDR2 SYDVKM. The CDR3 runs 17 residues. For the CDR3, the DNA is TGTGCCAGCAGCCCAATGACGACTAGTTCTAGCACAGATACGCAGTATTTT. It specifies CASSPMTTSSSTDTQYF.

This clonotype was counted between two and nine times. This chain joins TRBV7-9 and TRBJ2-1; the match to TRBD2 covers 9 bases. V was clipped by 0 bases and J by 2 bases; unmatched bases: 5. Germline assignment: CDR1 SEHNR and CDR2 FQNEAQ (reference sequence). CDR3 length equals 17 residues. Here the CDR3 reads CASSLAHGGRAYNEQFF. The CDR3 DNA sequence: TGTGCCAGCAGCTTAGCGCATGGCGGGAGGGCCTACAATGAGCAGTTCTTC. Variable domain in full (rest from reference TRBV7-9 and TRBJ2-1): DTGVSQNPRHKITKRGQNVTFRCDPISEHNRLYWYRQTLGQGPEFLTYFQNEAQLEKSRLLSDRFSAERPKGSFSTLEIQRTEQGDSAMYLCASSLAHGGRAYNEQFFGPGTRLTVL.

The sample holds many counts of this clonotype. The gene calls are TRBV12-3 or TRBV12-4 and TRBJ2-2; the D gene is possibly TRBD1 (6 bases). The CDR3 consists of 15 residues. Trimming took off 3 bases at V and 1 base at J, with 9 bases between the two ends. The CDR3 coding sequence is TGTGCCAGCAGTTTTACACAGGGGAACACCGGGGAGCTGTTTTTT. Translation: CASSFTQGNTGELFF.

The CDR3: CASSPGQVLNEKLFF. The CDR3 nucleotides read TGTGCCAGCAGCCCCGGACAGGTGTTAAATGAAAAACTGTTTTTT. This chain links TRBV7-9 with TRBJ1-4, with 7 bases aligning to TRBD1. CDR3 size: 15 residues. Trimming at V came to 5 bases and at J to 5 bases, leaving 8 bases not matched to a gene. Germline V gives CDR1 SEHNR, CDR2 FQNEAQ (reference sequence).

This chain links TRBV11-2 with TRBJ2-1, with TRBD2 identical over 10 bases. CDR1 and CDR2 from the germline V gene are SGHAT and FQNNGV. V dropped 1 base and J dropped 6; count of bases not matched to a gene: 6. The CDR3 covers 16 residues. CDR3 DNA sequence: TGTGCCAGCAGCTTAGGGGTACTAGCGGGGATCAATGAGCAGTTCTTC. Translation: CASSLGVLAGINEQFF.

The table lists this clonotype with a few counts. The chain links TRBV5-4 to TRBJ2-3; D assignment may be TRBD1 or TRBD2 (5 bases each). Trimming removed 2 bases from V and 0 bases from J, with 22 bases in between. The germline gives CDR1 SGHNT, CDR2 YYREEE (reference sequence). CDR3 length equals 19 residues. The CDR3 sequence: CASSFDPRQTGASTDTQYF. Written as DNA, the CDR3 is TGTGCCAGCAGCTTTGACCCTAGGCAAACCGGGGCAAGCACAGATACGCAGTATTTT.

At least ten counts were recorded for this clonotype. This chain connects TRBV10-3 to TRBJ2-7, with D possibly being TRBD2 (6 bases). Deletions cut 3 bases from V and 3 bases from J, with 6 bases between. CDR1 ENHRY and CDR2 SYGVKD come from the germline V gene. The CDR3 runs 12 residues. CDR3 sequence (DNA): TGTGCCATCAGTGACGGGGGCTACGAGCAGTACTTC. Its protein product is CAISDGGYEQYF.

The J gene is TRBJ2-1, the V gene TRBV6-4, with 9 bases lining up with TRBD2. Germline CDR1 reads MRHNA; CDR2 reads SNTAGT. V was clipped by 0 bases and J by 10 bases; unmatched bases: 1. CDR3 size: 13 residues. The CDR3 region is CASSDSTSGEQFF. The CDR3 nucleotides read TGTGCCAGCAGTGACTCAACTAGCGGGGAGCAGTTCTTC.

This clonotype was detected ten times or more. The chain carries TRBV7-9 and TRBJ2-4, with D perhaps matching TRBD1 (6 bases). The CDR3 totals 13 residues. Per the germline V gene, CDR1 is SEHNR and CDR2 is FQNEAQ (reference sequence). Trimming removed 4 bases at V and 8 bases at J, with 12 bases between. The CDR3 bases are TGTGCCAGCAGCTCCTCAGGGGCGGACATTCAGTACTTC. It translates to CASSSSGADIQYF.

DNA of the CDR3: TGCAGTGTGACTACTGGAAACACCATATATTTT. Encoded protein: CSVTTGNTIYF. This chain connects TRBV20-1 to TRBJ1-3, with D unresolved. CDR3 length: 11 amino acids. The V end was cut by 7 bases, the J end by 2 bases, with 6 bases between. CDR1 and CDR2 from the germline V gene are DFQATT and SNEGSKA (reference sequence).

This clonotype turned up a few times. The chain has TRBV9 and TRBJ2-1; the D gene could be TRBD1 or TRBD2 (5 bases each). Trimming shortened V by 0 bases and J by 5 bases, and 15 bases separated the two germline ends. CDR1 is SGDLS, CDR2 YYNGEE, per germline. The CDR3 is 16 residues long. The CDR3 DNA reads as TGTGCCAGCAGCGTAGGGGGACCAAACGTAAACAATGAGCAGTTCTTC. Its protein product is CASSVGGPNVNNEQFF.

This clonotype has just a few counts. The rearrangement uses TRBV20-1 and TRBJ1-5; 9 bases map to TRBD1. Germline loops: CDR1 DFQATT, CDR2 SNEGSKA (reference sequence). The CDR3 runs 12 residues. J lost 4 bases, V lost 5 bases, and 0 bases had no gene match. CDR3 nucleotides: TGCAGTGCTGGGACAGGGAATCAGCCCCAGCATTTT. As protein: CSAGTGNQPQHF.

This clonotype was seen many times. The rearrangement links TRBV27 to TRBJ2-3; 11 nucleotides line up with TRBD1. This CDR3 contains 15 residues. Germline trimming cut 7 bases from V and 4 bases from J; bases unmatched to any gene: 7. Germline CDR1 reads MNHEY; CDR2 reads SMNVEV (reference sequence). The CDR3 loop is CASNYRDRGADTQYF. The CDR3 DNA is TGTGCCAGCAACTACCGGGACAGGGGGGCAGATACGCAGTATTTT.

In its sample, this clonotype was seen a few times. The chain carries TRBV20-1 and TRBJ2-7; D uncertain. CDR1 DFQATT and CDR2 SNEGSKA come from the germline V gene (reference sequence). V was clipped by 0 bases and J by 7 bases, with 13 bases between them. This CDR3 region has 13 residues. The CDR3 coding sequence is TGCAGTGCTAGAGATCAGGTCTCGAGGGAGCAGTACTTC. This codes for CSARDQVSREQYF.

This rearrangement joins TRBV4-1 to TRBJ2-4; D not resolved. Trimming cost V 4 bases and J 7 bases, with 8 bases left between them. This CDR3 contains 12 residues. The germline V gene has CDR1 MGHRA and CDR2 YSYEKL. For the CDR3, the DNA is TGCGCCAGCAGCCCGGGTAATAACATTCAGTACTTC. Protein product: CASSPGNNIQYF.